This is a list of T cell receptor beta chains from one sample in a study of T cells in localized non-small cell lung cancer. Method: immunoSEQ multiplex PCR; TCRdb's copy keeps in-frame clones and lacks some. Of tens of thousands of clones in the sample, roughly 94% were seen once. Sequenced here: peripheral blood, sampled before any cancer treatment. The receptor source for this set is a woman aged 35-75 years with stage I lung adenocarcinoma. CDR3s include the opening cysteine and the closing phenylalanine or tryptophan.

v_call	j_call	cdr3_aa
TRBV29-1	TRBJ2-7	CSVGEHGYEQYF
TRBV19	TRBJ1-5	CASQGGAGSNLNQPQHF
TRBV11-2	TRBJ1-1	CASSLGTNTEAFF
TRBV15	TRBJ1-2	CATSRGGRGQSNYGYTF
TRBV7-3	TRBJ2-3	CASSLSTTRGGTDTQYF
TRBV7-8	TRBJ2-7	CASTRSWFSSYEQYF
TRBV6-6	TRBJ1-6	CASSCRDTYNSPLHF
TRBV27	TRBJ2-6	CASSPEWGQRANVLTF
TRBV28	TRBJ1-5	CASSPQTGGFYQPQHF
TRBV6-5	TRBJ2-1	CASSYAGLSGGNEQFF
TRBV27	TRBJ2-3	CASSFGTSGGGTDTQYF
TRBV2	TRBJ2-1	CASSPLAEQFF
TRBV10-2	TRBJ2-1	CASSDWALAGDSEQFF
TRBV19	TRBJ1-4	CASSIARATNEKLFF
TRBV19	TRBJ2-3	CASMGTSGRPDTQYF
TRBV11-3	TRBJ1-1	CASSLGGWERNTEAFF
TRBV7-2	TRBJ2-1	CASSRGGTGDYNEQFF
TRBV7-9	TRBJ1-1	CASSLGQGEAFF
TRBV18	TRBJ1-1	CASSPQGRARRDTEAFF
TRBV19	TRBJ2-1	CASNRRRTGPDNEQFF
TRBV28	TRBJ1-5	CASSPQRGQPQHF
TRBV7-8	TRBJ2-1	CASSRGLAGGYNEQFF
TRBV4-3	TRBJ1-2	CASSQDPINYGYTF
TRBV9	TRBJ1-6	CASSGRVDNSPLHF
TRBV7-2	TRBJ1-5	CASSLNRGQPQHF
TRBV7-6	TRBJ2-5	CASSFRFSQETQYF
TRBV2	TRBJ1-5	CASSVRAANQPQHF
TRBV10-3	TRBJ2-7	CAISGRDRENEQYF
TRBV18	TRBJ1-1	CASSPRRDTEAFF
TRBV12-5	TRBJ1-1	CASGKQGLEAFF
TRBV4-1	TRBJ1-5	CASSQESYVWNNQPQHF
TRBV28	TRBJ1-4	CASSSGATNEKLFF
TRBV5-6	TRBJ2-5	CASSLGQGAQETQYF
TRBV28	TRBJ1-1	CASSLGNLRDRGRSDTEAFF
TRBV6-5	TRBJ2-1	CASSGTSGYNEQFF
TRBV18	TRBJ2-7	CTSSEGLTAGEQYF
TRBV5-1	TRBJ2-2	CASSPQGGNTGELFF
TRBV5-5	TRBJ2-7	CASSLVRRMLDEQYF
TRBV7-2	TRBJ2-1	CASSLEGTSGRSFNEQFF
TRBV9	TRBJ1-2	CASSVGGAYTF
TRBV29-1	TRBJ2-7	CSVTGTSGRVREQYF
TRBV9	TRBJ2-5	CASSPREGGETQYF
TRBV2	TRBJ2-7	CASSHSYEQYF
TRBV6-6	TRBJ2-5	CASSRYKDRAETQYF
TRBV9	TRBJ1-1	CASSVGNQRGTEAFF
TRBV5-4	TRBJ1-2	CASSSKQGVGYGYTF
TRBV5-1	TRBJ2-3	CASSLMTGGDTQYF
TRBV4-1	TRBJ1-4	CASSQDDEKLFF
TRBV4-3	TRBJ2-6	CASSQEGVSGANVLTF
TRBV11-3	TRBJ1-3	CASAQGRSGNTIYF
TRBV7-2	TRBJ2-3	CASSSRLVRTDTQYF
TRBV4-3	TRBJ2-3	CASSQDPTTDTQYF
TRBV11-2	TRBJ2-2	CASSLLAGGLNTGELFF